Listed below are T cell receptor beta chains from one sample, sequenced in a study of shared clonotypes between healthy human individuals. The table came from immunoSEQ multiplex PCR; TCRdb's copy has only in-frame clones and leaves some out. The sample holds some 1,900,000 clones, about 95% seen once. Material: naive CD8+ T cells sorted from blood. The receptor source for this set is a man aged 18 to 29 in good health. CDR3s include the opening cysteine and the closing phenylalanine or tryptophan. The order of the fields is clone size, V gene, D gene, J gene, CDR3 DNA, CDR3 protein. A D gene is named only where the DNA matches it firmly. Part of the rows lack a size; the others show once, few, many or a class for expanded clones.

clone_size: NA
v_call: TRBV6-6
d_call: TRBD2
j_call: TRBJ2-3
cdr3_nt: TGTGCCAGCGGTGATAGCGGGGAGACAGATACGCAGTATTTT
cdr3_aa: CASGDSGETDTQYF

clone_size: NA
v_call: TRBV27
d_call: TRBD1
j_call: TRBJ2-7
cdr3_nt: TGTGCCAGCAGTCCACAGGGGGTTTACTACGAGCAGTACTTC
cdr3_aa: CASSPQGVYYEQYF

clone_size: NA
v_call: TRBV7-9
d_call: TRBD2
j_call: TRBJ2-7
cdr3_nt: TGTGCCAGCAGCCCCTCTAGCGGGGGTCACGAGCAGTACTTC
cdr3_aa: CASSPSSGGHEQYF

clone_size: NA
v_call: TRBV27
d_call: NA
j_call: TRBJ2-5
cdr3_nt: TGTGCCAGCAGTCCGCGTATCAGGGGAGTCCAAGAGACCCAGTACTTC
cdr3_aa: CASSPRIRGVQETQYF

clone_size: NA
v_call: TRBV28
d_call: NA
j_call: TRBJ1-6
cdr3_nt: TGTGCCAGCAGTTTATTGGGAATCTCAAAAGATTCACCCCTCCACTTT
cdr3_aa: CASSLLGISKDSPLHF

clone_size: NA
v_call: TRBV5-6
d_call: NA
j_call: TRBJ2-3
cdr3_nt: TGTGCCAGCAGCTTAAGTGGTGACGGCACAGATACGCAGTATTTT
cdr3_aa: CASSLSGDGTDTQYF

clone_size: NA
v_call: TRBV6-5
d_call: NA
j_call: TRBJ2-2
cdr3_nt: TGTGCCAGCAGTTCGACAGGCGAAACCGGGGAGCTGTTTTTT
cdr3_aa: CASSSTGETGELFF

clone_size: NA
v_call: TRBV4-1
d_call: NA
j_call: TRBJ2-7
cdr3_nt: TGCGCCAGCAGCCAAGTCAACACAGGGCCCTACGAGCAGTACTTC
cdr3_aa: CASSQVNTGPYEQYF

clone_size: NA
v_call: TRBV15
d_call: NA
j_call: TRBJ2-1
cdr3_nt: TGTGCCACCAGGGAATCGCCGGACAATGAGCAGTTCTTC
cdr3_aa: CATRESPDNEQFF

clone_size: NA
v_call: TRBV5-6
d_call: TRBD1
j_call: TRBJ2-7
cdr3_nt: TGTGCCAGCAATCCGGGACAGGGGGTCGAGCAGTACTTC
cdr3_aa: CASNPGQGVEQYF

clone_size: NA
v_call: TRBV5-4
d_call: NA
j_call: TRBJ2-7
cdr3_nt: TGTGCCAGCAGCTTAGGCCAATACGAGCAGTACTTC
cdr3_aa: CASSLGQYEQYF

clone_size: NA
v_call: TRBV5-6
d_call: NA
j_call: TRBJ1-1
cdr3_nt: TGTGCCAGCAGCCTAGGACGGAACACTGAAGCTTTCTTT
cdr3_aa: CASSLGRNTEAFF

clone_size: NA
v_call: TRBV21-1
d_call: NA
j_call: TRBJ1-2
cdr3_nt: TGTGCCAGTGCTGAGGGGGCTCCCCCTAACTATGGCTACACCTTC
cdr3_aa: CASAEGAPPNYGYTF

clone_size: NA
v_call: TRBV27
d_call: NA
j_call: TRBJ1-2
cdr3_nt: TGTGCCAGCAGTTTTCTCCCCCCAGGGGCCACACCCTATGGCTACACCTTC
cdr3_aa: CASSFLPPGATPYGYTF

clone_size: NA
v_call: TRBV4-3
d_call: NA
j_call: TRBJ2-1
cdr3_nt: TGCGCCAGCAGCCAAGATAGGACAACCAATGAGCAGTTCTTC
cdr3_aa: CASSQDRTTNEQFF

clone_size: NA
v_call: TRBV7-9
d_call: NA
j_call: TRBJ2-3
cdr3_nt: TGTGCCAGCAGCCGCGCCTCGGACAGCACAGATACGCAGTATTTT
cdr3_aa: CASSRASDSTDTQYF

clone_size: NA
v_call: TRBV4-1
d_call: NA
j_call: TRBJ1-3
cdr3_nt: TGCGCCAGCAGCCAAGTAAGCAACTCTGGAAACACCATATATTTT
cdr3_aa: CASSQVSNSGNTIYF

clone_size: NA
v_call: TRBV19
d_call: NA
j_call: TRBJ2-1
cdr3_nt: TGTGCCAGTAGTATCACCTGGGGCAATGAGCAGTTCTTC
cdr3_aa: CASSITWGNEQFF

clone_size: NA
v_call: TRBV6-6
d_call: NA
j_call: TRBJ1-4
cdr3_nt: TGTGCCAGCAGTTCATGGGATCAGGATGAAAAACTGTTTTTT
cdr3_aa: CASSSWDQDEKLFF

clone_size: NA
v_call: TRBV5-1
d_call: TRBD2
j_call: TRBJ2-7
cdr3_nt: TGCGCCAGCAGCTTGGTGGGACTAGCGTTGGGGGGCGAGCAGTACTTC
cdr3_aa: CASSLVGLALGGEQYF

clone_size: NA
v_call: TRBV4-1
d_call: TRBD1
j_call: TRBJ1-1
cdr3_nt: TGCGCCAGCAGCCAATACCAGGGGGCCCAGAGTGGCAGTGAAGCTTTCTTT
cdr3_aa: CASSQYQGAQSGSEAFF

clone_size: NA
v_call: TRBV5-1
d_call: TRBD1
j_call: TRBJ2-3
cdr3_nt: TGCGCCAGCAGCTTGGAGGGGTCCGGGACAGTAACAGATACGCAGTATTTT
cdr3_aa: CASSLEGSGTVTDTQYF

clone_size: once
v_call: TRBV14
d_call: TRBD2
j_call: TRBJ2-1
cdr3_nt: TGTGCCAGCAGCCAAGAGATTGGCGGGAGGAGCTCCTACAATGAGCAGTTCTTC
cdr3_aa: CASSQEIGGRSSYNEQFF

clone_size: NA
v_call: TRBV4-3
d_call: NA
j_call: TRBJ2-1
cdr3_nt: TGCGCCAGCAGCCCCTCGCTTGGTGGCTCCTACAATGAGCAGTTCTTC
cdr3_aa: CASSPSLGGSYNEQFF

clone_size: NA
v_call: TRBV9
d_call: NA
j_call: TRBJ1-1
cdr3_nt: TGTGCCAGCAGCGTAGGGATTGGAGACACTGAAGCTTTCTTT
cdr3_aa: CASSVGIGDTEAFF

clone_size: NA
v_call: TRBV30
d_call: TRBD2
j_call: TRBJ2-4
cdr3_nt: TGTGCCTGGAGTGTATACCTAGCGGGGGGCGCTCTAGCCAAAAACATTCAGTACTTC
cdr3_aa: CAWSVYLAGGALAKNIQYF

clone_size: NA
v_call: TRBV29-1
d_call: TRBD1
j_call: TRBJ1-2
cdr3_nt: TGCAGCGTTGGACAGGGGGCGGGTGGCTACACCTTC
cdr3_aa: CSVGQGAGGYTF

clone_size: NA
v_call: TRBV27
d_call: NA
j_call: TRBJ2-7
cdr3_nt: TGTGCCAGCACTCCTCATTCGGGATCCTACGAGCAGTACTTC
cdr3_aa: CASTPHSGSYEQYF

clone_size: NA
v_call: TRBV5-6
d_call: NA
j_call: TRBJ2-3
cdr3_nt: TGTGCCAGCAGCTCCCTGGGGCGGACAGATACGCAGTATTTT
cdr3_aa: CASSSLGRTDTQYF

clone_size: NA
v_call: TRBV29-1
d_call: NA
j_call: TRBJ2-7
cdr3_nt: TGCAGCGTTGAAGACGGCAACAGGGGACTTTATTACGAGCAGTACTTC
cdr3_aa: CSVEDGNRGLYYEQYF

clone_size: NA
v_call: TRBV7-6
d_call: NA
j_call: TRBJ1-2
cdr3_nt: TGTGCCAGCAGCTTAGAGGCAGGGTCATATGGCTACACCTTC
cdr3_aa: CASSLEAGSYGYTF

clone_size: NA
v_call: TRBV7-6
d_call: TRBD2
j_call: TRBJ2-7
cdr3_nt: TGTGCCAGCAGCTTACGGCGGGAGGGCTCCTACGAGCAGTACTTC
cdr3_aa: CASSLRREGSYEQYF

clone_size: once
v_call: TRBV5-6
d_call: NA
j_call: TRBJ2-2
cdr3_nt: TGTGCCAGCAGCTTGGGGGCCGGGTCTATCGGGGAGCTGTTTTTT
cdr3_aa: CASSLGAGSIGELFF